These 25 T cell receptor beta chains originate from one sample sequenced in a study of blood T cell repertoires in COVID-19. Assay: immunoSEQ multiplex PCR; the TCRdb copy retains only in-frame clones and omits some. The table records some 130,000 clones, about four fifths of them present only once. Sequenced material: peripheral blood. The receptor source for this set is an older woman with active or convalescent COVID-19.

The chain couples TRBV5-5 to TRBJ2-1; the match to TRBD1 covers 7 bases. J was trimmed by 3 bases and V by 2 bases; bases with no gene match: 8. The CDR3 spans 16 residues. The germline CDR1 and CDR2 sequences are SGHKS and YYEKEE (reference sequence). CDR3 amino acids: CASSFSLAGGYNEQFF. The CDR3 nucleotides are TGTGCCAGCAGCTTTTCTCTTGCAGGGGGCTACAATGAGCAGTTCTTC.

CDR3 DNA sequence: TGTGCCAGCAGTTTAACTAGCTACAATGAGCAGTTCTTC. Translation gives CASSLTSYNEQFF. The chain has TRBV12-3 or TRBV12-4 and TRBJ2-1; D is possibly TRBD2 (5 bases). The CDR3 covers 13 residues. With 2 bases removed from V and 3 bases from J, the gap between germline ends came to 5 bases.

The rearrangement joins TRBV7-2 to TRBJ1-1; D remains unclear. CDR3 length equals 15 residues. Germline V CDR1 and CDR2: SGHTA, FQGNSA. Trimming took off 1 base at V and 1 base at J, with 10 bases between the two ends. CDR3 in DNA: TGTGCCAGCAGCTTAGGGCGGGTACGGAACACTGAAGCTTTCTTT. This translates into CASSLGRVRNTEAFF.

A single count supports this clone. This chain uses TRBV13 with TRBJ1-1, with D maybe TRBD1 (6 bases). V dropped 1 base and J dropped 6 bases, with 15 bases sitting between them. Per germline, CDR1 PRHDT and CDR2 FYEKMQ (reference sequence). The CDR3 has 15 amino acids. As DNA, the CDR3 is TGTGCCAGCAGCTTAGAGGTACAGGGTAAACCTGAAGCTTTCTTT. Residues: CASSLEVQGKPEAFF.

This clone was counted between two and nine times. The chain joins TRBV29-1 to TRBJ1-1, with D hard to call. V was clipped by 4 bases and J by 3 bases, with 3 bases between them. Germline V gene lookup returns CDR1 SQVTM and CDR2 ANQGSEA. The CDR3 sequence is 10 residues long. The CDR3 nucleotides read TGCAGCGTTGGCGACACTGAAGCTTTCTTT. Protein sequence: CSVGDTEAFF.

The V gene is TRBV3-1 (or the pseudogene TRBV3-2), the J gene TRBJ2-3, with TRBD2 matching over 16 bases. CDR1 LGHDT and CDR2 YNNKEL come from the germline V gene (reference sequence). CDR3 length equals 18 residues. The V segment lost 0 bases and the J segment 4 bases; nucleotides outside the gene matches: 4. Here the CDR3 DNA reads TGTGCCAGCAGCCAAGAGGTGGGACTAGCGGGGGGGCCAGATACGCAGTATTTT. Encoded protein: CASSQEVGLAGGPDTQYF.

The chain combines TRBV28 with TRBJ1-1; no clear D. Trimming cost V 2 bases and J 0 bases, with 7 bases left between them. The germline V gene has CDR1 MDHEN and CDR2 SYDVKM. The CDR3 has 14 amino acids. The CDR3 sequence: CASSLTYMNTEAFF. CDR3 DNA sequence: TGTGCCAGCAGTTTAACATACATGAACACTGAAGCTTTCTTT.

This clone appeared a single time. CDR3 sequence reads: CSASERNFYEQYF. CDR3 nucleotides: TGCAGTGCTAGTGAGCGGAATTTCTACGAGCAGTACTTC. The V gene is TRBV20-1, the J gene TRBJ2-7; D might be TRBD2 (5 bases). V lost 3 bases to trimming and J lost 3 bases, with 12 bases between them. Germline V gene sequence: CDR1 DFQATT, CDR2 SNEGSKA (reference sequence). This CDR3 contains 13 residues.

J is TRBJ2-3 and V is TRBV7-3, with 10 bases identical to TRBD2. Trimming removed 5 bases from V and 5 bases from J; junction bases left unmatched: 10. Germline V lookup: CDR1 SGHTA, CDR2 FQGTGA. This CDR3 contains 16 residues. CDR3 sequence reads: CASSRRIAGGGDTQYF. CDR3 bases: TGTGCCAGCAGCCGACGGATAGCGGGAGGTGGAGATACGCAGTATTTT.

In its sample, this clone was seen a few times. The gene calls are TRBV10-2 and TRBJ2-7; TRBD2 might be the D (6 bases). The germline CDR1 and CDR2 sequences are WSHSY and SAAADI. The CDR3 covers 20 residues. With 2 bases removed from V and 0 bases from J, the gap between germline ends came to 26 bases. CDR3 sequence reads: CASSEGPMGGDFRSSYEQYV. CDR3 coding DNA: TGCGCCAGCAGTGAGGGCCCCATGGGCGGGGACTTTCGTAGCTCCTACGAGCAGTACGTC.

The chain employs TRBV28 and TRBJ1-2; possible D gene TRBD1, 5 bases. Trimming stripped 6 bases from V and 7 bases from J, with 18 bases between. The length of the CDR3 is 14 residues. Germline loops: CDR1 MDHEN, CDR2 SYDVKM. The CDR3 is CASSFMGGYAGYTF. The DNA of the CDR3 is TGTGCCAGCAGCTTCATGGGGGGTTACGCTGGCTACACCTTC.

The V gene is TRBV5-1, the J gene TRBJ2-1, with D tentatively TRBD2 (6 bases). Trimming cost V 4 bases and J 6 bases, with 20 bases left between them. The CDR3 is 16 residues long. Germline CDR1 and CDR2: SGHRS and YFSETQ. The CDR3, as DNA: TGCGCCAGCAGCAACCTGGGCGGGGAGAATCCCAATGAGCAGTTCTTC. This translates into CASSNLGGENPNEQFF. Variable domain in full (rest from reference TRBV5-1 and TRBJ2-1): KAGVTQTPRYLIKTRGQQVTLSCSPISGHRSVSWYQQTPGQGLQFLFEYFSETQRNKGNFPGRFSGRQFSNSRSEMNVSTLELGDSALYLCASSNLGGENPNEQFFGPGTRLTVL.

This clone came up once. V is TRBV25-1 and J is TRBJ1-5; D is ambiguous. V shed 4 bases and J shed 5 bases, with 15 bases lying between them. Germline CDR1 and CDR2: MGHDK and SYGVNS. This CDR3 comprises 15 residues. CDR3 residues: CASSALRGNYQPQHF. The DNA of the CDR3 is TGTGCCAGCAGTGCCCTCAGAGGAAATTATCAGCCCCAGCATTTT. The whole variable domain, filled in from reference TRBV25-1 and TRBJ1-5, reads EADIYQTPRYLVIGTGKKITLECSQTMGHDKMYWYQQDPGMELHLIHYSYGVNSTEKGDLSSESTVSRIRTEHFPLTLESARPSHTSQYLCASSALRGNYQPQHFGDGTRLSIL.

The V and J genes are TRBV15 and TRBJ1-3, with D maybe TRBD1 (6 bases). The CDR3 is 15 amino acids. The V gene's germline CDR1 is LNHNV and CDR2 YYDKDF (reference sequence). Trimming shortened V by 3 bases and J by 2 bases, and 11 bases separated the two germline ends. CDR3 DNA sequence: TGTGCCACCAGCAGTTCAACAGGGACTGGAAACACCATATATTTT. Its protein is CATSSSTGTGNTIYF.

The chain combines TRBV9 with TRBJ2-1; D remains ambiguous. The V end lost 0 bases, the J end lost 0 bases, and 13 bases lay between the germline ends. The CDR3 is made up of 17 amino acids. Germline lookup yields CDR1 SGDLS and CDR2 YYNGEE. CDR3 protein: CASSVAPIPSSYNEQFF. In nucleotides, the CDR3 is TGTGCCAGCAGCGTAGCCCCCATCCCCAGCTCCTACAATGAGCAGTTCTTC. Full variable domain (rest looked up from reference TRBV9 and TRBJ2-1): DSGVTQTPKHLITATGQRVTLRCSPRSGDLSVYWYQQSLDQGLQFLIQYYNGEERAKGNILERFSAQQFPDLHSELNLSSLELGDSALYFCASSVAPIPSSYNEQFFGPGTRLTVL.

CDR3 in amino acids: CSVQAPGELFF. DNA for the CDR3: TGCAGCGTCCAGGCTCCCGGGGAGCTGTTTTTT. The chain joins TRBV29-1 to TRBJ2-2; D remains unclear. The V end lost 6 bases, the J end lost 6 bases, and 8 bases lay between the germline ends. Germline V CDR1 and CDR2: SQVTM, ANQGSEA. This CDR3 spans 11 amino acids.

The chain carries TRBV9 and TRBJ2-2; D is unresolved. Germline V gives CDR1 SGDLS, CDR2 YYNGEE. The length of the CDR3 is 14 residues. Trimming took off 0 bases at V and 8 bases at J, with 11 bases between the two ends. The DNA for the CDR3 is TGTGCCAGCAGCGTAGTGGCTACCGGGGGGGAGCTGTTTTTT. Amino acid sequence: CASSVVATGGELFF.

This chain links TRBV2 with TRBJ1-6, with 7 bases lining up with TRBD1. V trimming: 7 bases; J trimming: 4 bases; junction bases outside the gene matches: 10. CDR3 length equals 16 residues. CDR1 is SNHLY, CDR2 FYNNEI, per germline. The CDR3 reads CASIYDREIYNSPLHF. Written as DNA, the CDR3 is TGTGCCAGCATTTATGACAGGGAAATTTATAATTCACCCCTCCACTTT.

The chain employs TRBV18 and TRBJ1-3; no reliable D call. Germline V gene data show CDR1 as KGHSH and CDR2 as LQKENI. Trimming removed 4 bases from V and 6 bases from J, with 4 bases in between. The CDR3 is 11 residues long. The CDR3 bases are TGTGCCAGCTCACGAGAAAACACCATATATTTT. This gives the protein CASSRENTIYF.

The rearrangement joins TRBV28 to TRBJ1-3, with D unresolved. The CDR3 extends over 16 amino acids. The germline V and J ends were trimmed by 5 bases and 5 bases, with 19 bases remaining between them. Germline V gene data show CDR1 as MDHEN and CDR2 as SYDVKM. CDR3 in DNA: TGTGCCAGCAGTCCCATCCGGGTCCTACTGAGAAACACCATATATTTT. Its translation: CASSPIRVLLRNTIYF.

The chain employs TRBV28 and TRBJ1-2; D is possibly TRBD1 (5 bases). Germline lookup yields CDR1 MDHEN and CDR2 SYDVKM. The V end was cut by 3 bases, the J end by 0 bases, with 11 bases between. This CDR3 spans 15 amino acids. The CDR3 DNA reads as TGTGCCAGCAGTTTGGTGGACATAGCTAACTATGGCTACACCTTC. Amino acids: CASSLVDIANYGYTF.

The chain uses TRBV4-3 and TRBJ2-7; 11 nucleotides agree with TRBD2. The CDR3 spans 15 residues. Germline trimming cut 1 base from V and 2 bases from J; bases unmatched to any gene: 1. Germline CDR1 and CDR2: LGHNA and YSLEER. CDR3 nucleotides: TGCGCCAGCAGCCAAGGACTAGCGGGGACCTACGAGCAGTACTTC. Protein product: CASSQGLAGTYEQYF.

The chain employs TRBV6-1 and TRBJ2-2, with 7 bases matching TRBD1. Trimming cost V 3 bases and J 7 bases; bases outside gene matches: 5. This CDR3 comprises 14 residues. Germline values: CDR1 MNHNS, CDR2 SASEGT. Here the CDR3 DNA reads TGTGCCAGCAGTGACAACAGGGGATTCGGGGAGCTGTTTTTT. It yields the protein CASSDNRGFGELFF.

The rearrangement joins TRBV27 to TRBJ1-4; 10 positions agree with TRBD1. Germline loops: CDR1 MNHEY, CDR2 SMNVEV (reference sequence). The CDR3 consists of 15 residues. V gave up 6 bases and J gave up 2 bases; unmatched junction bases: 3. The CDR3 spells CASRTGGFTNEKLFF. The CDR3 DNA reads TGTGCCAGCAGGACAGGGGGCTTCACTAATGAAAAACTGTTTTTT.

The J gene is TRBJ1-2, the V gene TRBV10-3, with 9 positions matching TRBD1. Germline V gene data show CDR1 as ENHRY and CDR2 as SYGVKD. The CDR3 length is 14 residues. The J segment lost 4 bases and the V segment lost 7 bases, leaving 7 bases of the junction unmatched. The CDR3 coding sequence is TGTGCCATCAATTGGGACAGGGCTAGCTATGGCTACACCTTC. Its translation: CAINWDRASYGYTF.